The clone carrying this T cell receptor (beta chain) was observed a handful of times. The authors extracted RNA and reverse transcribed it into cDNA as the sequencing template. Method: immunoSEQ multiplex PCR; TCRdb's copy keeps in-frame clones and lacks some. This repertoire shows 35,000 to 50,000 clones, approximately 65% found once; its top ten account for 20% to 25%. Regarding treatment: oral pan-JAK inhibitor, 5-10 mg twice daily. The entry originates in a study of CD8+ T cells in alopecia areata. V was clipped by 3 bases and J by 3 bases, with 13 bases between them. The CDR3 is made up of 15 amino acids. Germline V gene data show CDR1 as SEHNR and CDR2 as FQNEAQ (reference sequence).

This receptor was identified in a human donor with alopecia areata. Here the sequenced sample was CD8+ T cells sorted from blood, taken at week 4, from a patient treated with tofacitinib. V usage is TRBV7-9 and J usage is TRBJ2-3; D not certain. The CDR3, as DNA: TGTGCCAGCAGCTTTACCCCAGACAATACAGATACGCAGTATTTT. It codes for CASSFTPDNTDTQYF.